The table lists the clone carrying this TCR beta chain with a few counts. The CDR3 sequence is 15 residues long. Germline-derived CDR1 and CDR2 are PRHDT and FYEKMQ (reference sequence). The J segment lost 3 bases and the V segment lost 0 bases, leaving 1 base of the junction unmatched. This record comes from a study of Graves' ophthalmopathy and Graves' hyperthyroidism. Amplification from RNA transcripts yielded the TCR beta CDR3 regions. An initial RT-PCR round employing HTBI primers preceded a second-round multiplex PCR. TCRdb reprocessed the multiplex PCR reads via MiXCR and lists one record per CDR3 protein. The sample lists about 240,000 distinct CDR3 sequences; 45% were seen once.

The chain carries TRBV13 and TRBJ2-7, with 11 bases aligning to TRBD2. The specimen sequenced was peripheral blood. This sequence originates from an adult man with Graves' ophthalmopathy. The CDR3 sequence: CASSLGTSGVYEQYF. The CDR3, as DNA: TGTGCCAGCAGCTTAGGGACTAGCGGGGTCTACGAGCAGTACTTC.